This T cell receptor (beta chain) originates from a study of cytomegalovirus exposure and HLA in healthy donors. The CDR3 is 18 residues long. The germline V gene has CDR1 PRHDT and CDR2 FYEKMQ (reference sequence). V lost 2 bases and J lost 6, with 23 bases in between. PCR employed 60 Vbeta and 13 Jbeta primers. Sequenced by immunoSEQ multiplex PCR; TCRdb stores in-frame clones only, minus some. The data hold 150,000 to 200,000 clones, with around 78% observed a single time. The chain couples TRBV13 to TRBJ2-1; TRBD1 might be the D (6 bases). Specimen: PBMCs. The sequence came from a man in his forties in good health and CMV-seronegative. CDR3 nucleotides: TGTGCCAGCAGCTTACAACACGGGGCCTGGGGGCGGCTCAATGAGCAGTTCTTC. Residues: CASSLQHGAWGRLNEQFF.